This TCR beta chain was retrieved from a study of vaccination effects on CD4 cells after COVID-19. Study-wide context: After the second dose, samples were taken at median day 72.

Regarding the study as a whole: Healthy vaccinees showed cross-reactivity with common cold coronaviruses in only 1 of 255 vaccine-induced clones.

Using immunoSEQ multiplex PCR, the repertoire was profiled, and TCRdb retains in-frame clones only, with some absent. Among about 81,000 clones listed, roughly 80% were seen once. Note on this clone: Its antigen is unidentified.

Before any sequencing was done, the ViraFEST assay used viral peptide pools to expand antigen-specific CD4+ T cells. CD4+ T cell isolation took place after less than 13 days of culture. Every participant took two doses of the BNT162b2 or mRNA-1273 vaccine. A few million PBMC were seeded per well and grown in the presence of around 10 IU/ml IL-2 and 9.5 to 10 ug/ml peptides. V was clipped by 6 bases and J by 0 bases, with 18 bases between them. CDR3 length: 16 residues. This material consisted of CD4+ T cells from PBMCs cultured with HCoV-OC43 spike peptides, taken after COVID-19 vaccination. Subset: HCoV-OC43 spike overlapping peptide pool stimulation. This receptor was identified in a human donor who received a COVID-19 vaccine. The rearrangement joins TRBV23-1 to TRBJ2-7; D gene ambiguous. TRBV23-1 is an ORF for which the function is uncertain. The DNA for the CDR3 is TGCGCCAGCAGCACGAGCCTCAGAAACTGCTCCTACGAGCAGTACGTC. This encodes CASSTSLRNCSYEQYV.